What follows describes a single T cell receptor beta chain. In germline, CDR1 is SGHVS, CDR2 FNYEAQ. The CDR3 runs 15 residues. Trimming cost V 8 bases and J 4 bases; bases outside gene matches: 13. These data are taken from a study of blood T cells in healthy people across ages. A second PCR, run for about 6 to 11 cycles, used a sample-barcoded 5' primer plus a J-beta primer mix. Carrying 12 random nucleotides, a template-switch adaptor labeled each individual cDNA molecule. Each CDR3 protein is one row after TCRdb ran MiXCR on the 5' RACE reads. The sample comprises some 790,000 distinct CDR3 sequences, around 28% of which are singletons, and approximately 15% rests with the top ten.

The sequenced material came from blood. This TCR derives from an elderly woman in good health. This chain joins TRBV7-6 and TRBJ2-5, with 7 bases aligning to TRBD2. The CDR3 DNA sequence: TGTGCCAGCGCGGGGCTAGCGGAGGTCCTAGAGACCCAGTACTTC. Encoded protein: CASAGLAEVLETQYF.